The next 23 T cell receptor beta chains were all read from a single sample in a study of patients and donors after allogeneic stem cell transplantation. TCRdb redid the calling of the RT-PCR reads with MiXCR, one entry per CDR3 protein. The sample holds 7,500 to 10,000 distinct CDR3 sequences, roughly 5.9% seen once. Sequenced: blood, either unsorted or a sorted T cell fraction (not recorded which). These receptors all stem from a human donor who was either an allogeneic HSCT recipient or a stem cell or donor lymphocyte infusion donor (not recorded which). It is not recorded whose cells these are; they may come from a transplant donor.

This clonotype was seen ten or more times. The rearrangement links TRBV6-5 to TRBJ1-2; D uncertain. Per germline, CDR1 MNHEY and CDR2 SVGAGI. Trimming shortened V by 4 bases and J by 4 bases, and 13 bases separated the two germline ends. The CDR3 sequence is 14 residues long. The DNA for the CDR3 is TGTGCCAGCAGTTTGTCGGATCAACTCTATGGCTACACCTTC. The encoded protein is CASSLSDQLYGYTF.

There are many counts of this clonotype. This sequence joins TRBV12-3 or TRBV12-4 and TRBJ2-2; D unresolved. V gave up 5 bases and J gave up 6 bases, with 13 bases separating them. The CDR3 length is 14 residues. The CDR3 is CASSLTDGAGELFF. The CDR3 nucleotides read TGTGCCAGCAGTCTTACCGACGGAGCCGGGGAGCTGTTTTTT.

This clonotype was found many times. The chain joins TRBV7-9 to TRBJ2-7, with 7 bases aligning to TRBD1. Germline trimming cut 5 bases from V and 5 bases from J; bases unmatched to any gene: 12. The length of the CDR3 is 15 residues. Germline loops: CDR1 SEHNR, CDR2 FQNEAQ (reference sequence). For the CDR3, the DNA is TGTGCCAGCAGCCAAATCACAGGGGCGGGCAACGAGCAGTACTTC. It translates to CASSQITGAGNEQYF.

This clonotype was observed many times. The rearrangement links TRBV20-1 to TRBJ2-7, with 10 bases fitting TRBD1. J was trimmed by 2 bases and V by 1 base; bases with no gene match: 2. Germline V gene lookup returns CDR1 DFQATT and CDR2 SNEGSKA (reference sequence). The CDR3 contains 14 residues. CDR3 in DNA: TGCAGTGCTAGAGGGGACAGGGGACCCTACGAGCAGTACTTC. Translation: CSARGDRGPYEQYF.

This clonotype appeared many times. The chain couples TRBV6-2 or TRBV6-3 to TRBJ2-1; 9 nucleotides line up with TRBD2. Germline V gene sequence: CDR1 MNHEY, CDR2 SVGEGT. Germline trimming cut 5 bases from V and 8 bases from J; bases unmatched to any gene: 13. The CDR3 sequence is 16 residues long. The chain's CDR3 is CASSKTPGLAPDEQFF. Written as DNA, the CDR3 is TGTGCCAGCAGTAAGACTCCGGGACTAGCTCCGGATGAGCAGTTCTTC.

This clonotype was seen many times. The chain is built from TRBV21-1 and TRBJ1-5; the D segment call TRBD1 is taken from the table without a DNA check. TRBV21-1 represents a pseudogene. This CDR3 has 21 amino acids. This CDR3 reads CASKRRLSPDRGVQSNQPQHF. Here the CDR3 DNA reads TGTGCCAGCAAACGGAGACTCAGCCCGGACAGGGGAGTCCAAAGCAATCAGCCCCAGCATTTT.

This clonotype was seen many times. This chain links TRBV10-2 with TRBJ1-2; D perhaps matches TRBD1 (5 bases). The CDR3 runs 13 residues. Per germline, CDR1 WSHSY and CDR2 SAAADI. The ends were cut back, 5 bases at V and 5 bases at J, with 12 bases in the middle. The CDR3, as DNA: TGCGCCAGCAGTCCGCAGGGAGAGTATGGCTACACCTTC. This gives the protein CASSPQGEYGYTF.

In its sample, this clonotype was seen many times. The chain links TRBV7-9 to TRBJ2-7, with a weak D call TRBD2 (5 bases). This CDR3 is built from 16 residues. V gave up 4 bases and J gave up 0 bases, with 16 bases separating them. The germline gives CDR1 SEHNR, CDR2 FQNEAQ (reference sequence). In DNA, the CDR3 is TGTGCCAGCAGCTCGGACTTAGGCAGCCTCTCCTACGAGCAGTACTTC. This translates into CASSSDLGSLSYEQYF.

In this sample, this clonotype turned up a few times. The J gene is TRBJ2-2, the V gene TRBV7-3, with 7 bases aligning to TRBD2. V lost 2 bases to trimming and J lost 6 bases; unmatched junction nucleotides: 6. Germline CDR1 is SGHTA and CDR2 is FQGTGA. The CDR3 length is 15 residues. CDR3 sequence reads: CASSLSGGSAGELFF. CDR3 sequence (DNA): TGTGCCAGCAGCTTATCTGGCGGGAGTGCCGGGGAGCTGTTTTTT.

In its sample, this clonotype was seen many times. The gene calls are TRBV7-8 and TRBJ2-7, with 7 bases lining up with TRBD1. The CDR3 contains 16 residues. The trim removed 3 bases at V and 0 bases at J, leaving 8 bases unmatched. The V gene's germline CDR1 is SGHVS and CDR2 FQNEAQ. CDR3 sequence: CASSFRTGGYSYEQYF. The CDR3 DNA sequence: TGTGCCAGCAGCTTCCGGACAGGTGGCTACTCCTACGAGCAGTACTTC.

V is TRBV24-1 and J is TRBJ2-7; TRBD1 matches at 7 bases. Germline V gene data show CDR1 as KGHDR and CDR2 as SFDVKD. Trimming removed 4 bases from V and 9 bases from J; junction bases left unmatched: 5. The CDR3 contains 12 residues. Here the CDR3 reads CATSDLTGLQYF. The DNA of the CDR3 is TGTGCCACCAGTGACCTGACAGGGCTGCAGTACTTC.

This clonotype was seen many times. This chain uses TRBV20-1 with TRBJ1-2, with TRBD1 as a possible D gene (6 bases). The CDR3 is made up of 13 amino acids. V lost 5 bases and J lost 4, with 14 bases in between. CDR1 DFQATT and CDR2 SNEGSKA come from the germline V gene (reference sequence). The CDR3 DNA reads TGCAGTGCTGGTTCGGGGGCGGGCTATGGCTACACCTTC. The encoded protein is CSAGSGAGYGYTF.

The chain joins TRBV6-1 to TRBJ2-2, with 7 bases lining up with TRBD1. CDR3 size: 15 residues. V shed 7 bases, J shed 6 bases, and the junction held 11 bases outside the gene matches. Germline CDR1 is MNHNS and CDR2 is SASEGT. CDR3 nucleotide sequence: TGTGCCAGCAATCTAGACAGGGTCTTCTCCGGGGAGCTGTTTTTT. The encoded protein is CASNLDRVFSGELFF.

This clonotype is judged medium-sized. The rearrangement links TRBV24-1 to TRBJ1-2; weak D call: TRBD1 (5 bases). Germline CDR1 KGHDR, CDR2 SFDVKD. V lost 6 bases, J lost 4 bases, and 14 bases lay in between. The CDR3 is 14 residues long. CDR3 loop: CATSQQGIGYGYTF. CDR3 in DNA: TGTGCCACCAGTCAGCAGGGAATCGGCTATGGCTACACCTTC.

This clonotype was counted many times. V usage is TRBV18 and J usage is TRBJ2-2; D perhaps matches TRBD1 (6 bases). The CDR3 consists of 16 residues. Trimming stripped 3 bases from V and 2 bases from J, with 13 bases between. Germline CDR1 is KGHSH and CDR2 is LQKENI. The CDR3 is CASSPPRTVNTGELFF. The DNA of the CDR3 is TGTGCCAGCTCACCTCCCAGGACAGTCAACACCGGGGAGCTGTTTTTT.

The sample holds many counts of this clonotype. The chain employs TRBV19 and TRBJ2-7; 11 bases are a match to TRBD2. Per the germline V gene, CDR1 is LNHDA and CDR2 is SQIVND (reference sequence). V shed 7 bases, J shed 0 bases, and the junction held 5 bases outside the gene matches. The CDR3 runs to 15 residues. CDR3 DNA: TGTGCCAGTACTGGTCTAGCGGGAGGCTCCTACGAGCAGTACTTC. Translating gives CASTGLAGGSYEQYF.

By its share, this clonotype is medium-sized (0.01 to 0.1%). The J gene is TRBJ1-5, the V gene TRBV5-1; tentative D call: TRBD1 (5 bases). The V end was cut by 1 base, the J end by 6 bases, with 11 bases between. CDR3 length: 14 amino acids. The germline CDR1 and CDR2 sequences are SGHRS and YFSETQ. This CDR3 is CASSLQGSGQPQHF. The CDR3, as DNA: TGCGCCAGCAGCTTGCAGGGATCAGGTCAGCCCCAGCATTTT.

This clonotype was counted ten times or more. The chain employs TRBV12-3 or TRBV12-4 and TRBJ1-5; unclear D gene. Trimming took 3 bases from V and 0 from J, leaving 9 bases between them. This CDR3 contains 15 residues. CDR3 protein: CASSLNADSNQPQHF. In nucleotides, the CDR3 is TGTGCCAGCAGTTTGAATGCGGATAGCAATCAGCCCCAGCATTTT.

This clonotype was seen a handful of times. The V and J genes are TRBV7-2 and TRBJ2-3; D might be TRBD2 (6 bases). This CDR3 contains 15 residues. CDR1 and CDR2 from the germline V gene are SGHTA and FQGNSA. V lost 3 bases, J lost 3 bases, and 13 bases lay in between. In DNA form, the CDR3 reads TGTGCCAGCAGCTTGGAGGGACCTCGGACAGATACGCAGTATTTT. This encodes CASSLEGPRTDTQYF. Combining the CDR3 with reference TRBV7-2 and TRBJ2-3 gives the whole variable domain GAGVSQSPSNKVTEKGKDVELRCDPISGHTALYWYRQSLGQGLEFLIYFQGNSAPDKSGLPSDRFSAERTGGSVSTLTIQRTQQEDSAVYLCASSLEGPRTDTQYFGPGTRLTVL.

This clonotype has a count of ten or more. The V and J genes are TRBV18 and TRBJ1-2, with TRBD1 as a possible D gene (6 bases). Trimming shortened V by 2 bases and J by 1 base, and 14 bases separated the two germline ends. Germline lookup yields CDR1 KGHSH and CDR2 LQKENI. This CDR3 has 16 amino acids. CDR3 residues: CASSPNRAPLNYGYTF. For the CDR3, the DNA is TGTGCCAGCTCACCAAACAGGGCCCCTCTTAACTATGGCTACACCTTC.

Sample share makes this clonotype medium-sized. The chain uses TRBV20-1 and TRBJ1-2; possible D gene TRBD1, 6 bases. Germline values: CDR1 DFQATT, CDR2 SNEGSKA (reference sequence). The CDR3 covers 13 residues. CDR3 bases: TGCACAGGCTTTGGGGGGCGAGGCTATGGCTACACCTTC. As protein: CTGFGGRGYGYTF.

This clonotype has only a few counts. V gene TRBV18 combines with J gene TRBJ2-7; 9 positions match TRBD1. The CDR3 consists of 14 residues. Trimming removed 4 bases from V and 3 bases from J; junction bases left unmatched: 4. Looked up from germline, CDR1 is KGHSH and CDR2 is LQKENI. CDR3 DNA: TGTGCCAGCTCACTAAGGGACAGGGACTACGAGCAGTACTTC. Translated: CASSLRDRDYEQYF.

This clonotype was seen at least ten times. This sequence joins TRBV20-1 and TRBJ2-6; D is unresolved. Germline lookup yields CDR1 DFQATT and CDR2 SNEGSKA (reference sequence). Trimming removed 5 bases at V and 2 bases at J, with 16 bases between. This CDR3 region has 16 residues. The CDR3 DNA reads TGCAGTGCTTTGGACGGCCTTTTTACTGGGGCCAACGTCCTGACTTTC. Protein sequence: CSALDGLFTGANVLTF.